This TCR beta chain was identified in a study of OX40 agonist ivuxolimab in advanced cancers. At the level of the study: Partial responses occurred in Three dose-escalation patients, one with hepatocellular carcinoma and two with cutaneous melanoma. Overall study findings and caveats: Blood T cells, both CD4+ and CD8+, expanded clonally by week 6 at 0.1 to 3.0 mg/kg.

Using immunoSEQ multiplex PCR, the repertoire was profiled, and TCRdb retains in-frame clones only, with some absent. Of 60,000 to 65,000 clones listed, roughly nine tenths are singletons. A word on this clone: Antigen: not known.

The CDR3 sequence is 15 residues long. V lost 7 bases and J 2 bases, leaving 14 bases between the germline ends. Per the germline V gene, CDR1 is MDHEN and CDR2 is SYDVKM. This receptor was obtained from an adult with an advanced solid tumor such as melanoma, head and neck, liver or kidney cancer. The source material was CD4+ or CD8+ T cells sorted from blood, sampled in a trial of the OX40 agonist ivuxolimab. This rearrangement joins TRBV28 to TRBJ1-4; D gene ambiguous. CDR3: CASNSHTPTNEKLFF. CDR3 DNA: TGTGCCAGCAACTCCCATACCCCGACTAATGAAAAACTGTTTTTT.